These 14 T cell receptor beta chains share one sample of origin, sequenced in a study of immune evolution from preneoplasia to lung adenocarcinoma (dated by TCRdb to the early 2020s). Library creation used the immunoSEQ multiplex PCR assay. Not all clones reach the TCRdb copy of this immuneACCESS table, which keeps in-frame sequences only. Checked studies attribute under half of the gap to unresolved V genes and leave the rest unexplained. This sample has roughly 5,000 clones in its table, and roughly 77% of those were observed once. The top ten constitute 5.5% to 8% of the sample. The sequencing input was FFPE lung adenocarcinoma in situ tissue. The cell subset or site tag for this specimen amounts to: preinvasive adenocarcinoma in situ (AIS). The receptors here all came from a person between 55 and 80 years old with lung adenocarcinoma.

This clone appeared a few times. V and J are TRBV7-6 and TRBJ1-1; D ambiguous. The V and J ends lost 4 bases and 3 bases respectively, with 12 bases between them. Germline CDR1 is SGHVS and CDR2 is FNYEAQ. The CDR3 spans 14 residues. CDR3 residues: CASSSSTGDTEAFF. The CDR3 nucleotides read TGTGCCAGCAGCTCTTCGACCGGGGACACTGAAGCTTTCTTT.

The chain links TRBV18 to TRBJ2-3; tentative D call: TRBD2 (5 bases). This CDR3 spans 16 amino acids. Germline lookup yields CDR1 KGHSH and CDR2 LQKENI. Trimming stripped 4 bases from V and 3 bases from J, with 17 bases between. The chain's CDR3 is CASSHGQRRRTDTQYF. CDR3 DNA: TGTGCCAGCTCACACGGTCAGCGGAGGAGGACAGATACGCAGTATTTT.

The genes are TRBV6-5 and TRBJ1-5, with a tentative D call TRBD1 (5 bases). This CDR3 has 11 amino acids. V was shortened by 4 bases and J by 11 bases, with 9 bases between the two germline ends. Germline-derived CDR1 and CDR2 are MNHEY and SVGAGI. CDR3: CASSSGHTQHF. CDR3 nucleotide sequence: TGTGCCAGCAGTTCCGGACACACCCAGCATTTT.

V and J are TRBV4-2 and TRBJ1-2; D remains ambiguous. CDR1 is LGHNA, CDR2 YNFKEQ, per germline. Trimming cost V 0 bases and J 7 bases, with 9 bases left between them. This CDR3 is built from 13 residues. This CDR3 is CASSQERQSGYTF. The CDR3 DNA sequence: TGTGCCAGCAGCCAAGAACGACAAAGTGGCTACACCTTC.

This chain links TRBV9 with TRBJ1-4; 9 bases line up with TRBD1. J lost 3 bases, V lost 3 bases, and 6 bases had no gene match. The CDR3 extends over 16 amino acids. Per germline, CDR1 SGDLS and CDR2 YYNGEE. The CDR3 protein is CASSEGQGVSNEKLFF. CDR3 DNA: TGTGCCAGCAGCGAGGGACAGGGTGTGTCTAATGAAAAACTGTTTTTT.

The rearrangement joins TRBV6-5 to TRBJ2-7, with a possible D match to TRBD2 (6 bases). CDR3 length: 13 amino acids. Germline lookup yields CDR1 MNHEY and CDR2 SVGAGI. V was pared by 8 bases and J by 4 bases, with 15 bases between. For the CDR3, the DNA is TGTGCCAGCTTGGAGGGGTTGTGGTACGAGCAGTACTTC. It specifies CASLEGLWYEQYF.

This clone was detected a few times. The rearrangement joins TRBV18 to TRBJ2-1; D might be TRBD1 or TRBD2, each matching 5 bases. Germline V gene lookup returns CDR1 KGHSH and CDR2 LQKENI. Trimming took 2 bases from V and 4 from J, leaving 21 bases between them. The CDR3 is 18 amino acids. CDR3 bases: TGTGCCAGCTCACCATTACCCGGCCCCGGGGCTTCTTACAATGAGCAGTTCTTC. Protein sequence: CASSPLPGPGASYNEQFF.

This clone was seen just once. This chain connects TRBV11-3 to TRBJ1-1, with a possible D match to TRBD1 (5 bases). The CDR3 loop spans 14 amino acids. Germline values: CDR1 SGHNT, CDR2 YENEEA. V was pared by 1 base and J by 3 bases, with 9 bases between. In DNA form, the CDR3 reads TGTGCCAGCAGCTTAGCTGGGACTGACACTGAAGCTTTCTTT. Translated, it gives CASSLAGTDTEAFF.

The rearrangement uses TRBV15 and TRBJ1-1, with D possibly TRBD1 on 6 matching bases. Trimming cost V 1 base and J 4 bases, with 16 bases left between them. The germline gives CDR1 LNHNV, CDR2 YYDKDF (reference sequence). The CDR3 totals 16 residues. The chain's CDR3 is CATSRGLISGATEAFF. In DNA form, the CDR3 reads TGTGCCACCAGCAGAGGACTGATTTCAGGGGCCACTGAAGCTTTCTTT.

The J gene is TRBJ2-3, the V gene TRBV5-1; D gene ambiguous. The CDR3 is made up of 12 amino acids. The germline V gene has CDR1 SGHRS and CDR2 YFSETQ. V was clipped by 0 bases and J by 6 bases, with 5 bases between them. Written as DNA, the CDR3 is TGCGCCAGCAGCTTGGCGGCGGATACGCAGTATTTT. Translating it yields CASSLAADTQYF.

The J gene is TRBJ2-7, the V gene TRBV30; D uncertain. The CDR3 loop spans 14 amino acids. Germline lookup yields CDR1 GTSNPN and CDR2 SVGIG (reference sequence). V gave up 2 bases and J gave up 3 bases, with 14 bases separating them. This chain's CDR3 is CAWSLGQNVYEQYF. In DNA form, the CDR3 reads TGTGCCTGGAGTCTAGGGCAGAATGTCTACGAGCAGTACTTC. The entire variable domain, with the rest obtained from reference TRBV30 and TRBJ2-7, is as follows: SQTIHQWPATLVQPVGSPLSLECTVEGTSNPNLYWYRQAAGRGLQLLFYSVGIGQISSEVPQNLSASRPQDRQFILSSKKLLLSDSGFYLCAWSLGQNVYEQYFGPGTRLTVT.

The chain is built from TRBV18 and TRBJ1-6, with TRBD1 identical over 11 bases. This CDR3 region has 17 residues. Trimming at V came to 3 bases and at J to 10 bases, leaving 11 bases not matched to a gene. Germline assignment: CDR1 KGHSH and CDR2 LQKENI. In nucleotides, the CDR3 is TGTGCCAGCTCACCTCCTAGGACAGGGGGCTCTGTCTCACCCCTCCACTTT. Its protein is CASSPPRTGGSVSPLHF.

Note on this clone: A much larger clone lies one base from this, so it may be a read error. This rearrangement joins TRBV7-6 to TRBJ1-1; the D is unclear. The CDR3 is 13 amino acids. Germline-derived CDR1 and CDR2 are SGHVS and FNYEAQ. CDR3 protein: CASNLEWDTEAFF. CDR3 nucleotide sequence: TGTGCCAGCAACTTAGAATGGGATACTGAAGCTTTCTTT.

The CDR3 spells CASSIRDRQNQPQHF. The CDR3 bases are TGTGCCAGTAGTATCCGAGATCGGCAAAATCAGCCCCAGCATTTT. This chain uses TRBV19 with TRBJ1-5, with D uncertain. Germline lookup yields CDR1 LNHDA and CDR2 SQIVND (reference sequence). V was trimmed by 3 bases and J by 4 bases, leaving 13 bases between them. This CDR3 contains 15 residues.